Below, one T cell receptor beta chain is given with its context. J lost 5 bases, V lost 2 bases, and 4 bases had no gene match. This CDR3 spans 16 amino acids. CDR1 is MNHNY and CDR2 is SVGAGI in the germline V gene (reference sequence). Recipients received nonmyeloablative bone marrow transplants from related graft donors, with transient mixed chimerism. The data stem from a study of Tregs in tolerant kidney transplant recipients. The data were produced by immunoSEQ multiplex PCR, yet TCRdb's version contains in-frame clones alone and is incomplete. The sample yields about 100,000 clones, roughly 93% seen once.

V gene TRBV6-6 combines with J gene TRBJ2-1, with 12 bases fitting TRBD2. This material consisted of CD4+ T cells from blood (PBMCs), taken 12 months after the transplant. The sequence came from a human patient who received a combined kidney and bone marrow transplant. Some T cells may be transferred from the graft donor. CDR3 amino acids: CASSYHGTSGHNEQFF. In DNA, the CDR3 is TGTGCCAGCAGTTACCACGGGACTAGCGGGCACAATGAGCAGTTCTTC.